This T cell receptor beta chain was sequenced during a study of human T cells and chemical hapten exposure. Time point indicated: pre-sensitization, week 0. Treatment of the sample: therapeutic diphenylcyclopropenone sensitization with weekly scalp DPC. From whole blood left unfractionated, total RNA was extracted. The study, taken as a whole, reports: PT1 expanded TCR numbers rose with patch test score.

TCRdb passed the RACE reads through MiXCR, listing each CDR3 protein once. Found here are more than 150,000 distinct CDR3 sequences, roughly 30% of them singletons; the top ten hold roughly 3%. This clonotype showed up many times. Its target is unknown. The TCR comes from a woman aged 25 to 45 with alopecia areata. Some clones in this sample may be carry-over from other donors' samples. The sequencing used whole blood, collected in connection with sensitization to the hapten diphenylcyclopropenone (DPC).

The CDR3 reads CASSRTENTEAFF. CDR3 nucleotide sequence: TGCGCCAGCAGTCGGACGGAGAACACTGAAGCTTTCTTT. This chain links TRBV10-2 with TRBJ1-1, with D hard to call. V dropped 5 bases and J dropped 1 base, with 8 bases sitting between them. The germline V gene encodes CDR1 WSHSY and CDR2 SAAADI. This CDR3 is built from 13 residues.